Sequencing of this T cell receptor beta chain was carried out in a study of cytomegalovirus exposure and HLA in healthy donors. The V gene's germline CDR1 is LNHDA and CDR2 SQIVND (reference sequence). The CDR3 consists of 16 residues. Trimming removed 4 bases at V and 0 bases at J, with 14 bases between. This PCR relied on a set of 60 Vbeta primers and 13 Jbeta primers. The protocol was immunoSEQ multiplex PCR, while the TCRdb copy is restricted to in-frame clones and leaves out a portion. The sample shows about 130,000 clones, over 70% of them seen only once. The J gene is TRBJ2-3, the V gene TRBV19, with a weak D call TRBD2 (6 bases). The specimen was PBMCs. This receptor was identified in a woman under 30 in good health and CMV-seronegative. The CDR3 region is CASSTYISGSTDTQYF. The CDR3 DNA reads TGTGCCAGTAGTACCTATATTAGCGGTAGCACAGATACGCAGTATTTT.